This TCR beta chain emerged from a study of T cells in Graves' hyperthyroidism and ophthalmopathy. Germline V gene sequence: CDR1 SGHTA, CDR2 FQGTGA. V lost 5 bases, J lost 6 bases, and 5 bases stayed unmatched. CDR3 size: 13 residues. Study findings and constraints: Ophthalmopathy was told apart from stable hyperthyroidism by a 13 V-J model.

This clonotype was seen more than once but under ten times. No antigen is known for it. TCR beta CDR3 regions were amplified from RNA transcripts. HTBI primers were the set used in a first-round RT-PCR of the TCR CDR3. TCRdb reprocessed the multiplex PCR reads with MiXCR, giving one entry per CDR3 protein. The sample has about 600,000 distinct CDR3 sequences; around 15% are singletons. This clonotype was obtained from a woman between 35 and 50 years old with Graves' ophthalmopathy. The rearrangement links TRBV7-3 to TRBJ2-3; TRBD2 matches 7 bases. Sequencing was done on a sample of blood. The CDR3 coding sequence is TGTGCCAGCAGCATGGTGGGAGGGGATACGCAGTATTTT. Translated, it gives CASSMVGGDTQYF.